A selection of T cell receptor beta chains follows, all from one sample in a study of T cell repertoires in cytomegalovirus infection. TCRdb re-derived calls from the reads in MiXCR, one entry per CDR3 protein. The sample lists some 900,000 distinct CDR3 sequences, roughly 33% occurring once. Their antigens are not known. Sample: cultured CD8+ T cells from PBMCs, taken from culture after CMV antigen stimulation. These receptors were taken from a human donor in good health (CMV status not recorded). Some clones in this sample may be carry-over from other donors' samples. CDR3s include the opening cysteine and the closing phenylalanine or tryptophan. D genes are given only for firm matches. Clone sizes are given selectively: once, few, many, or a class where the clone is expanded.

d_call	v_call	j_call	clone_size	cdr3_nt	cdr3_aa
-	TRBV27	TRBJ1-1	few	TGTGCCAGCAGCTTAAAGGATAGGGGCAGCACTGAAGCTTTCTTT	CASSLKDRGSTEAFF
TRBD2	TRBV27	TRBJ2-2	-	TGTGCCAGCAGTTTTTTTCCCGCGGGGGGCCACACGGGCGGGGAGCTGTTTTTT	CASSFFPAGGHTGGELFF
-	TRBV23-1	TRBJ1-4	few	TGCGCCAGCAGTCAATATTCAGGACACTGTTCGACTAATGAAAAACTGTTTTTT	CASSQYSGHCSTNEKLFF
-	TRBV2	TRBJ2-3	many	TGTGCCAGCAGTCGACTGGCGGGACAAGATACGCAGTATTTT	CASSRLAGQDTQYF
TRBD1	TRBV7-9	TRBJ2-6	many	TGTGCCAGCAGTTCGTGGACAGGAACCTCTGGGGCCAACGTCCTGACTTTC	CASSSWTGTSGANVLTF
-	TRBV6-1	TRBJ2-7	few	TGTGCCAGCAGTCTCACTACTTTCTACGAGCAGTACTTC	CASSLTTFYEQYF
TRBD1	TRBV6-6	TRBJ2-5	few	TGTGCCAGCACCGGGTTGGGACAGCCCACAGAGACCCAGTACTTC	CASTGLGQPTETQYF
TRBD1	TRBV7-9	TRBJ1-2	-	TGTGCCAGCAGCTACGGGACAGGGGGCCTCCCTTTGGATGGCTACACCTTC	CASSYGTGGLPLDGYTF
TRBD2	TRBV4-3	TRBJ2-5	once	TGCGCCAGCAGCCAAGGTCCGGGACTAGCGCCCCGAGAGACCCAGTACTTC	CASSQGPGLAPRETQYF
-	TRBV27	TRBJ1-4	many	TGTGCCAGCAGTTTTTCTGCAGGACCAACTAATGAAAAACTGTTTTTT	CASSFSAGPTNEKLFF
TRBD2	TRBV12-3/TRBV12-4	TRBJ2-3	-	TGTGCCAGCCCCCCTGCCGAGCGGGGTAGCACAGATACGCAGTATTTT	CASPPAERGSTDTQYF
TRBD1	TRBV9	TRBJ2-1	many	TGTGCCAGCAGCGTGATGAGGGGGCCTTACAATGAGCAGTTCTTC	CASSVMRGPYNEQFF
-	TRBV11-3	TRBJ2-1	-	TGTGCCAGCAGCGTGCCGGCGGGGCGAGAGAAGAACAATGAGCAGTTCTTC	CASSVPAGREKNNEQFF
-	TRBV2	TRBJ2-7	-	TGTGCCAGCAGTGAGGATCTCACCTACGAGCAGTACTTC	CASSEDLTYEQYF
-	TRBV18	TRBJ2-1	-	TGTGCCAGCTCACCTACACCAGGAGAGAGCAATGAGCAGTTCTTC	CASSPTPGESNEQFF
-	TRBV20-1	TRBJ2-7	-	TGCAGTGCTAGACCCAACAGACTAACCTGCGAGCAGTACTTC	CSARPNRLTCEQYF
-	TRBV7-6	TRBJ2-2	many	TGTGCCAGCAGCTCGCCGACTGGGATCGCCGGGGAGCTGTTTTTT	CASSSPTGIAGELFF
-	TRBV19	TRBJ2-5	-	TGTGCCAGTAGCCCCCGGGCTCATGAGACCCAGTACTTC	CASSPRAHETQYF
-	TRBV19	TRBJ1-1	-	TGTGCCAGTAGTATCATGGCGAACACTGAAGCTTTCTTT	CASSIMANTEAFF
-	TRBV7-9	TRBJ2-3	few	TGTGCCAGCAGCCTCGAGGGGGGGCTCCCTAGCACAGATACGCAGTATTTT	CASSLEGGLPSTDTQYF
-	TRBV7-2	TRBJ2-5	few	TGTGCCAGCAGCTTAGGGACGGAGGCAGACACCCAAGAGACCCAGTACTTC	CASSLGTEADTQETQYF
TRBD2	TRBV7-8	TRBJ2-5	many	TGTGCCAGCAGTCCGGGACTAGCGGGGGGCGGGGAGACCCAGTACTTC	CASSPGLAGGGETQYF
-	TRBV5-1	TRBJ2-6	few	TGCGCCAGCAGCTTGGCCTTACGGAACTCTGGGGCCAACGTCCTGACTTTC	CASSLALRNSGANVLTF
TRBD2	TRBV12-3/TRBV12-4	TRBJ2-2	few	TGTGCCAGCAGTTGGACTAGCGGCGGGGAGCTGTTTTTT	CASSWTSGGELFF
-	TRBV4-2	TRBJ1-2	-	TGTGCCAGCAGCCAAGAGAGTTCTCCGGATGGCTACACCTTC	CASSQESSPDGYTF
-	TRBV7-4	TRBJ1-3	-	TGTGCCAGCAAAATGGATACCATATATTTT	CASKMDTIYF
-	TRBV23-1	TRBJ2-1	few	TGCGCCAGCAGTCAATCGAAGGGCTATGAGCAGTTCTTC	CASSQSKGYEQFF
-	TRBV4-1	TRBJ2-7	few	TGCGCCAGCAGCCAAGCGCCGGGGAACGAGCAGTACTTC	CASSQAPGNEQYF
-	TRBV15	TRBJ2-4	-	TGTGCCACCAGCGGAGGAGGGGTCGACCTCAAATCTTTAGCCAAAAACATTCAGTACTTC	CATSGGGVDLKSLAKNIQYF
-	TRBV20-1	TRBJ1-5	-	TGCAGTGCTAGAGATTGGCAGGGGACTAATCAGCCCCAGCATTTT	CSARDWQGTNQPQHF
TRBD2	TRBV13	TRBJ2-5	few	TGTGCCAGCACCCAAGCGGGGGCCAGCCCACAAGAGACCCAGTACTTC	CASTQAGASPQETQYF
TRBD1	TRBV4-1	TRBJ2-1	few	TGCGCCAGCAGCCTCCCAACCGGGACAGGCTACAATGAGCAGTTCTTC	CASSLPTGTGYNEQFF
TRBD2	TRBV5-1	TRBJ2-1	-	TGCGCCAGCAGCGGAGGGACTAGCGGGTGGGAGCAGTTCTTC	CASSGGTSGWEQFF
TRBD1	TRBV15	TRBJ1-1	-	TGTGCCACCAGCCGGGGACAGGGACCCACCCATTGGCATTGGGCGAACACTGAAGCTTTCTTT	CATSRGQGPTHWHWANTEAFF
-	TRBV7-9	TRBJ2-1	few	TGTGCCAGCAGCCACCGATTGGGGTCCTACAATGAGCAGTTCTTC	CASSHRLGSYNEQFF
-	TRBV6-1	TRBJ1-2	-	TGTGCCAGCAGTGAAGTCAGTAACTATGGCTACACCTTC	CASSEVSNYGYTF
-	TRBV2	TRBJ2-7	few	TGTGCCAGCTGCAGCGCTTACGAGCAGTACTTC	CASCSAYEQYF
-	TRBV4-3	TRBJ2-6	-	TGCGCCAGCAGCCAAGATACAGCCTACTCTGGGGCCAACGTCCTGACTTTC	CASSQDTAYSGANVLTF
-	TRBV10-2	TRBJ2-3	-	TGCGCCAGCAGTGAGCAGGAACGCACAGATACGCAGTATTTT	CASSEQERTDTQYF
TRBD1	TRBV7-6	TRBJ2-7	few	TGTGCCAGCAGCCCCAGACAGGGAAGCCCCTACGAGCAGTACTTC	CASSPRQGSPYEQYF
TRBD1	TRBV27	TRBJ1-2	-	TGTGCCAGCAGCCCATGGGACAGCTATGGCTACACCTTC	CASSPWDSYGYTF
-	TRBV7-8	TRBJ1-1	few	TGTGCCAGCAGCTACCCGGGACAAAGTGAAGCTTTCTTT	CASSYPGQSEAFF